This is a list of T cell receptor beta chains from one sample in a study of CD8+CD57+ T cells in acquired aplastic anemia. TCRdb ran MiXCR on the reads and lists one entry per CDR3 protein. The sample lists about 210,000 distinct CDR3 sequences; roughly 55% were seen once. The sample was sorted CD4+, CD8+, or CD8+CD57+ T cells (not recorded which) from PBMCs. The receptors shown here come from a human donor in good health. The CDR3 runs from the conserved cysteine through the conserved F or W. The order of the fields is clone size, CDR3 length, V gene, D gene, J gene, CDR3 protein, CDR3 DNA. D genes are given only for firm matches. Clone size is given for some rows only: seen once, a few or many times, or a class if the clone is expanded.

many	17	TRBV6-5	TRBD2	TRBJ2-5	CASSYSNPAGYQETQYF	TGTGCCAGCAGTTACTCGAACCCAGCGGGGTACCAAGAGACCCAGTACTTC
once	15	TRBV20-1	.	TRBJ2-3	CSARQDTQRVDTQYF	TGCAGTGCTAGGCAGGACACCCAGAGAGTAGATACGCAGTATTTT
.	13	TRBV20-1	TRBD1	TRBJ1-4	CSASDRGHEKLFF	TGCAGTGCCTCGGACAGGGGCCATGAAAAACTGTTTTTT
many	15	TRBV27	.	TRBJ1-2	CASSLSGLANYGYTF	TGTGCCAGCAGTTTATCAGGGCTGGCGAACTATGGCTACACCTTC
.	16	TRBV5-1	.	TRBJ1-4	CASSLVPTAFNEKLFF	TGCGCCAGCAGCTTGGTACCTACCGCCTTTAATGAAAAACTGTTTTTT
few	14	TRBV20-1	TRBD1	TRBJ1-6	CSARKTGDNSPLHF	TGCAGTGCTAGAAAGACAGGGGATAATTCACCCCTCCACTTT
.	15	TRBV5-4	TRBD1	TRBJ1-6	CASSQKDRLNSPLHF	TGTGCCAGCAGCCAGAAGGACAGGCTGAATTCACCCCTCCACTTT
many	15	TRBV18	.	TRBJ2-7	CASSPDRLGAYEQYF	TGTGCCAGCTCACCCGACAGGTTAGGCGCCTACGAGCAGTACTTC
.	15	TRBV7-3	TRBD2	TRBJ2-1	CASSELAGGPDEQFF	TGTGCCAGCAGCGAACTAGCGGGAGGGCCCGATGAGCAGTTCTTC
.	14	TRBV24-1	.	TRBJ2-2	CATSDLRSTGELFF	TGTGCCACCAGTGATTTGCGAAGCACCGGGGAGCTGTTTTTT
.	16	TRBV7-8	.	TRBJ2-5	CASSLGAAGYQETQYF	TGTGCCAGCAGCTTAGGGGCGGCAGGGTACCAAGAGACCCAGTACTTC
many	15	TRBV27	.	TRBJ1-6	CASSLGRVGNSPLHF	TGTGCCAGCAGTTTGGGACGGGTCGGTAATTCACCCCTCCACTTT
many	14	TRBV19	.	TRBJ1-1	CASSFGQMNTEAFF	TGTGCCAGTAGTTTCGGACAAATGAACACTGAAGCTTTCTTT
many	14	TRBV24-1	.	TRBJ2-1	CATSDPGSSDEQFF	TGTGCCACCAGTGACCCCGGCTCCTCGGATGAGCAGTTCTTC
.	16	TRBV25-1	.	TRBJ2-1	CASSDPRQGGGNEQFF	TGTGCCAGCAGTGACCCGCGACAAGGAGGGGGGAATGAGCAGTTCTTC
many	18	TRBV4-3	TRBD2	TRBJ2-1	CASSQEDLGASGTNEQFF	TGCGCCAGCAGCCAAGAAGATCTTGGGGCTAGCGGAACCAATGAGCAGTTCTTC
.	14	TRBV6-4	TRBD2	TRBJ2-1	CASSDGTSGGEQFF	TGTGCCAGCAGTGACGGGACTAGCGGGGGGGAGCAGTTCTTC
few	19	TRBV6-6	TRBD2	TRBJ2-3	CASSHHTGTSGPSTDTQYF	TGTGCCAGCAGCCATCACACCGGGACTAGCGGGCCCAGTACAGATACGCAGTATTTT
.	15	TRBV7-9	TRBD1	TRBJ1-2	CASSLTTGESYGYTF	TGTGCCAGCAGCTTAACAACAGGGGAGAGCTATGGCTACACCTTC
.	15	TRBV6-5	TRBD1	TRBJ2-7	CASSPTGTGNYEQYF	TGTGCCAGCAGCCCAACCGGGACAGGCAACTACGAGCAGTACTTT
.	13	TRBV14	.	TRBJ1-2	CASSQVSWAGYTF	TGTGCCAGCAGCCAAGTTAGTTGGGCTGGCTACACCTTC
many	14	TRBV7-6	.	TRBJ2-7	CASSPPDRGYEQYF	TGTGCCAGCAGCCCCCCGGACAGAGGCTACGAGCAGTACTTC
once	13	TRBV7-9	.	TRBJ2-7	CASSLSVVSEQYF	TGTGCCAGCAGCTTAAGCGTGGTATCCGAGCAGTACTTC
.	14	TRBV4-2	.	TRBJ1-6	CASSQGAAARALHF	TGTGCCAGCAGCCAAGGTGCGGCAGCTAGGGCCCTCCACTTT
.	16	TRBV7-9	TRBD1	TRBJ1-4	CASSLPGTGTGEKLFF	TGTGCCAGCAGCTTACCCGGGACAGGGACAGGGGAAAAACTGTTTTTT
.	14	TRBV6-5	.	TRBJ2-3	CASSLAVGTDTQYF	TGTGCCAGCAGCCTCGCCGTGGGGACAGATACGCAGTATTTT
once	11	TRBV29-1	.	TRBJ1-2	CSAAGNYGYTF	TGCAGCGCTGCCGGGAACTATGGCTACACCTTC
few	14	TRBV24-1	.	TRBJ2-7	CATSDPGQSYEQYF	TGTGCCACCAGTGACCCCGGACAGTCCTACGAGCAGTACTTC
.	16	TRBV7-8	.	TRBJ1-4	CASSLRFRGSNEKLFF	TGTGCCAGCAGCTTAAGGTTTAGGGGTTCGAATGAAAAACTGTTTTTT
.	17	TRBV5-1	TRBD2	TRBJ2-1	CASSLVLAGGPANEQFF	TGCGCCAGCAGCTTGGTACTAGCGGGAGGGCCTGCCAATGAGCAGTTCTTC
.	13	TRBV20-1	.	TRBJ1-5	CSARQSGNQPQHF	TGCAGTGCTAGGCAGAGCGGCAATCAGCCCCAGCATTTT
.	13	TRBV19	.	TRBJ1-2	CASSAQGTGGYTF	TGTGCCAGTAGCGCCCAGGGGACTGGTGGCTACACCTTC
many	19	TRBV20-1	TRBD1	TRBJ2-7	CSARDKYIRDRSSSYEQYF	TGCAGTGCTAGAGACAAGTACATTAGGGACAGATCTAGCTCCTACGAGCAGTACTTC
.	15	TRBV9	TRBD2	TRBJ2-7	CASSVSGTSAYEQYF	TGTGCCAGCAGCGTTAGCGGGACTAGCGCGTACGAGCAGTACTTC
.	15	TRBV5-1	.	TRBJ2-2	CASSIGQVLPGELFF	TGCGCCAGCAGCATTGGGCAGGTCCTCCCCGGGGAGCTGTTTTTT
.	14	TRBV12-3/TRBV12-4	.	TRBJ2-7	CASMTSGLRYEQYF	TGTGCCAGCATGACCTCCGGGCTGCGATACGAGCAGTACTTC
many	17	TRBV2	TRBD2	TRBJ2-7	CASSERSGGRTSAEQYF	TGTGCCAGCAGTGAAAGGTCGGGAGGCAGGACTTCGGCCGAGCAGTACTTC
.	16	TRBV24-1	.	TRBJ2-1	CATSDLSQPLEGEQFF	TGTGCCACCAGTGACCTGAGTCAGCCGCTAGAGGGTGAGCAGTTCTTC